Included here is one T cell receptor (beta chain) sequence, with context. This record comes from a study of T cell changes during pregnancy in multiple sclerosis. Per the germline V gene, CDR1 is SGHTA and CDR2 is FQGNSA. This CDR3 has 15 amino acids. V was pared by 2 bases and J by 6 bases, with 5 bases of the junction left unmatched. This table comes from immunoSEQ multiplex PCR, and its TCRdb copy is limited to in-frame clones, with some not included. The repertoire has roughly 42,000 clones, around 90% of them found once; the top ten carry 0.73%. The material sequenced was CD4+ T cells from peripheral blood mononuclear cells, taken before pregnancy. The clonotype was recovered from a female donor with multiple sclerosis, enrolled in a pregnancy study. V is TRBV7-2 and J is TRBJ1-5; TRBD1 matches at 9 bases. The CDR3 DNA follows: TGTGCCAGCAGCTTATCGGGACAGGGAGGTCAGCCCCAGCATTTT. It encodes CASSLSGQGGQPQHF.